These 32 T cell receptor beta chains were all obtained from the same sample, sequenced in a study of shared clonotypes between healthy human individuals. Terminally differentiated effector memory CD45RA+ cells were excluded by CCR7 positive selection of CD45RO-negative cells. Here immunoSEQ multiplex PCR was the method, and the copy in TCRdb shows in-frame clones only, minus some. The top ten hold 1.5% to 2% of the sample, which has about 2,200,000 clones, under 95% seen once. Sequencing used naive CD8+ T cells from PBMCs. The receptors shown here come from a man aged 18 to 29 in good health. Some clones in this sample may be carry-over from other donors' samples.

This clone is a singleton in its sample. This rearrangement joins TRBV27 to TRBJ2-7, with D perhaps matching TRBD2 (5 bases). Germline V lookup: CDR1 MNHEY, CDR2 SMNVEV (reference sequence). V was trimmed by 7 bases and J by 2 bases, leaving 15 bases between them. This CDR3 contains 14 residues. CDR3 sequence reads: CASKSGLSTYEQYF. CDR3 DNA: TGTGCCAGCAAAAGCGGACTCTCTACCTACGAGCAGTACTTC.

The CDR3 protein is CASSFGRVGYNEQFF. CDR3 nucleotides: TGTGCCAGCAGTTTCGGCAGGGTGGGTTACAATGAGCAGTTCTTC. The V call is TRBV28, the J call TRBJ2-1; possibly TRBD1 for D (5 bases). The V gene's germline CDR1 is MDHEN and CDR2 SYDVKM. This CDR3 is built from 15 residues. The ends were cut back, 3 bases at V and 4 bases at J, with 13 bases in the middle. Full variable domain (rest looked up from reference TRBV28 and TRBJ2-1): DVKVTQSSRYLVKRTGEKVFLECVQDMDHENMFWYRQDPGLGLRLIYFSYDVKMKEKGDIPEGYSVSREKKERFSLILESASTNQTSMYLCASSFGRVGYNEQFFGPGTRLTVL.

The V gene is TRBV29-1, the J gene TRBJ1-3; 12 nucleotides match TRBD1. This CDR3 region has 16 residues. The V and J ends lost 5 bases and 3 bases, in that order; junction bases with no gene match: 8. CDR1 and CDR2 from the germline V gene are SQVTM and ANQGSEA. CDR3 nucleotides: TGCAGCGTTTTGGGGACAGGGGGCGAGTTTGGAAACACCATATATTTT. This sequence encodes CSVLGTGGEFGNTIYF.

CDR3 in amino acids: CASSESGSRETQYF. For the CDR3, the DNA is TGTGCCAGCAGTGAAAGCGGGAGTCGGGAGACCCAGTACTTC. The chain carries TRBV28 and TRBJ2-5; 8 bases fit TRBD2. The V gene's germline CDR1 is MDHEN and CDR2 SYDVKM. V lost 5 bases, J lost 5 bases, and 7 bases stayed unmatched. The CDR3 length is 14 residues.

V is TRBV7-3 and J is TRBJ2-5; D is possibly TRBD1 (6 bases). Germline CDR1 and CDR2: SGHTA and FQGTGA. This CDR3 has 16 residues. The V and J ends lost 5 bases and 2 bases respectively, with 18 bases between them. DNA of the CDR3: TGTGCCAGCAGCCAGGGGAACCTACAGTTTCAAGAGACCCAGTACTTC. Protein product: CASSQGNLQFQETQYF.

The DNA for the CDR3 is TGTGCCAGCAGCGACGACAGGGGGCCTAACACTGAAGCTTTCTTT. It specifies CASSDDRGPNTEAFF. This chain connects TRBV5-6 to TRBJ1-1, with 10 nucleotides matching TRBD1. The CDR3 is 15 residues long. Germline loops: CDR1 SGHDT, CDR2 YYEEEE. V lost 4 bases, J lost 2 bases, and 5 bases stayed unmatched.

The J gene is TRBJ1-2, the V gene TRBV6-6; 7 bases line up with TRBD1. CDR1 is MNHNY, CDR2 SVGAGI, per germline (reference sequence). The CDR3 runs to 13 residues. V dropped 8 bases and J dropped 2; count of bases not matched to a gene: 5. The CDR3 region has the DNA TGTGCCAGCCAGGGGGGAGGGAACTATGGCTACACCTTC. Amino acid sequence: CASQGGGNYGYTF.

CDR3 sequence reads: CASRETDLIEAFF. Written as DNA, the CDR3 is TGTGCCAGCAGGGAAACGGACCTTATTGAAGCTTTCTTT. V usage is TRBV6-4 and J usage is TRBJ1-1; D call uncertain. This CDR3 is built from 13 residues. The V gene lost 6 bases and the J gene lost 7 bases, with 15 bases spanning the gap. Germline V CDR1 and CDR2: MRHNA, SNTAGT.

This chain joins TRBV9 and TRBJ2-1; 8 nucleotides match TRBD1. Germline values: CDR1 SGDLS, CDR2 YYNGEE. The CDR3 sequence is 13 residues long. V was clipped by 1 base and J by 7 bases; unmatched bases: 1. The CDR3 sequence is CASSVTGGNEQFF. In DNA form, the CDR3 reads TGTGCCAGCAGCGTAACAGGGGGGAATGAGCAGTTCTTC.

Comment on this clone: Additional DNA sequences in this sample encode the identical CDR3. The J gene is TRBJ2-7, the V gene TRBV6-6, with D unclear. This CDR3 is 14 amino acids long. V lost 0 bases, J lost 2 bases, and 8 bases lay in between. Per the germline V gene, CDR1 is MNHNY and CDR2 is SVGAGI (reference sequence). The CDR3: CASSYSEGPYEQYF. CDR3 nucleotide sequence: TGTGCCAGCAGTTACTCGGAAGGTCCCTACGAGCAGTACTTC.

CDR3 residues: CASSLTDNYGYTF. The CDR3, as DNA: TGTGCCAGCAGTTTAACAGATAACTATGGCTACACCTTC. V gene TRBV28 combines with J gene TRBJ1-2; D not certain. Germline CDR1 reads MDHEN; CDR2 reads SYDVKM. The V end was cut by 2 bases, the J end by 1 base, with 5 bases between. The CDR3 is 13 residues long.

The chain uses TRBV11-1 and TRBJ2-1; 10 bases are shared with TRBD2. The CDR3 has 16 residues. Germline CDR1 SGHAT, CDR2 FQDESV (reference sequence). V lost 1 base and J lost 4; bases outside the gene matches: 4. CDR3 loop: CASSLEALAGYNEQFF. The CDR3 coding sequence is TGTGCCAGCAGCTTAGAGGCACTAGCGGGGTACAATGAGCAGTTCTTC. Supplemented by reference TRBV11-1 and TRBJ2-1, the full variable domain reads EAEVAQSPRYKITEKSQAVAFWCDPISGHATLYWYRQILGQGPELLVQFQDESVVDDSQLPKDRFSAERLKGVDSTLKIQPAELGDSAMYLCASSLEALAGYNEQFFGPGTRLTVL.

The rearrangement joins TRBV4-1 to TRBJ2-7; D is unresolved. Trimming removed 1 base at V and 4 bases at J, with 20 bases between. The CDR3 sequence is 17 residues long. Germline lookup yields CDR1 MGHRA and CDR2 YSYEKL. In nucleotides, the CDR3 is TGCGCCAGCAGCCAAGGGGTTGGCGTAGAGGATCCTTACGAGCAGTACTTC. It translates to CASSQGVGVEDPYEQYF.

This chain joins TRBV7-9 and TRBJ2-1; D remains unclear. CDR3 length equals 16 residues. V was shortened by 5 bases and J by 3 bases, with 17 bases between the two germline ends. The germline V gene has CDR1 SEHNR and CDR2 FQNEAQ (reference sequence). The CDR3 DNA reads TGTGCCAGCAGCCCCCGACTGGGCGAAAACTACAATGAGCAGTTCTTC. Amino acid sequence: CASSPRLGENYNEQFF.

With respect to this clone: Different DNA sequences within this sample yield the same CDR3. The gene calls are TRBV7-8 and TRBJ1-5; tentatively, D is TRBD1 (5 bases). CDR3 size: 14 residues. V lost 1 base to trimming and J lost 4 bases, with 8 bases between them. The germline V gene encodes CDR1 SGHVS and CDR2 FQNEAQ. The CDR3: CASSLGRGNQPQHF. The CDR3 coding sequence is TGTGCCAGCAGCTTAGGACGGGGGAATCAGCCCCAGCATTTT.

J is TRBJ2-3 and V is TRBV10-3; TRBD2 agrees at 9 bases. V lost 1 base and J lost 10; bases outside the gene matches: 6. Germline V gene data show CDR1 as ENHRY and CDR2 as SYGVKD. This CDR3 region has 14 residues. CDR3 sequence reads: CAISELLAGDAQYF. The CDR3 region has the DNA TGTGCCATCAGTGAGTTGTTAGCGGGAGACGCGCAGTATTTT.

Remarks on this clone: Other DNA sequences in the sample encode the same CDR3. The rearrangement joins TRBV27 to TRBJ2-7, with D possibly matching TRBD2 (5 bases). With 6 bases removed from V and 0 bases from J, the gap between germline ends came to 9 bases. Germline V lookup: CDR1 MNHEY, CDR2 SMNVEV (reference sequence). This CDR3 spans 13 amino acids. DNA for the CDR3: TGTGCCAGCAGCCCCGGGGTCTCCTACGAGCAGTACTTC. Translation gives CASSPGVSYEQYF.

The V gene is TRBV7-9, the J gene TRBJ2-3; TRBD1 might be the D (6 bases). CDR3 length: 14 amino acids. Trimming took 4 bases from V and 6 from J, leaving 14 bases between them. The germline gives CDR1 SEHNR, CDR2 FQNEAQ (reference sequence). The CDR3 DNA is TGTGCCAGCAGCTCCCCGCAGGGGCGGGATACGCAGTATTTT. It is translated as CASSSPQGRDTQYF.

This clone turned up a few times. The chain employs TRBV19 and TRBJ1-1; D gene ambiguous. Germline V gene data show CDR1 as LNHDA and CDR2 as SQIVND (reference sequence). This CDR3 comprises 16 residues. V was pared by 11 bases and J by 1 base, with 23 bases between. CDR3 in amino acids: CASKGRTWTENTEAFF. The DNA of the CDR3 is TGTGCCTCAAAAGGCAGGACTTGGACGGAGAACACTGAAGCTTTCTTT.

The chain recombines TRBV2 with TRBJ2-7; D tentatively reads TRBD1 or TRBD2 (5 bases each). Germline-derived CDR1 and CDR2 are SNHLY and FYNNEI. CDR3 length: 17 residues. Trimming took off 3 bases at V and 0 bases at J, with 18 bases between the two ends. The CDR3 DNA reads TGTGCCAGCAGTGACCCGGCTCCCGGGACGTTCTCCTACGAGCAGTACTTC. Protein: CASSDPAPGTFSYEQYF.

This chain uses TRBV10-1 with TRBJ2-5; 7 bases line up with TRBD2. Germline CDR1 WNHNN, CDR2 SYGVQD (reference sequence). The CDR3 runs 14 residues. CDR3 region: CAKLGTNYQETQYF. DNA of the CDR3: TGCGCAAAACTGGGGACTAACTACCAAGAGACCCAGTACTTC.

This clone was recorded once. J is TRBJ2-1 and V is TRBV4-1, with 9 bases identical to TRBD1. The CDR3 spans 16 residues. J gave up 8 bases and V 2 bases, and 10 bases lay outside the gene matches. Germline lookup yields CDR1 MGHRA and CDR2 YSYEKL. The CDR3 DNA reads TGCGCCAGCAGCCAAAAACAGGGGACAGGGTGGGATGAGCAGTTCTTC. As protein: CASSQKQGTGWDEQFF.

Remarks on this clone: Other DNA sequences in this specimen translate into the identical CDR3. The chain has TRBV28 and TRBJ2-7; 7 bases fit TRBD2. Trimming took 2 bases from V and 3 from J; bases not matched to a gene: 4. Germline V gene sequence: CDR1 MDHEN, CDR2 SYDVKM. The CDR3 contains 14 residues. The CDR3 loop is CASSLGLAVYEQYF. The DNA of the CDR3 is TGTGCCAGCAGTTTAGGGCTAGCGGTCTACGAGCAGTACTTC.

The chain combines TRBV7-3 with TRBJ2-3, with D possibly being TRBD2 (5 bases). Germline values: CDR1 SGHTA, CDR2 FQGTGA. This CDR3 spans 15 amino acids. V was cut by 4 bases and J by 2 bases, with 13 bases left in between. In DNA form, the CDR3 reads TGTGCCAGCAGCTCTCGGGCTAGCATCACAGATACGCAGTATTTT. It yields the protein CASSSRASITDTQYF.

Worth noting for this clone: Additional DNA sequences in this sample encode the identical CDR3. CDR3: CASSPGYNEQFF. In DNA, the CDR3 is TGTGCCAGCTCACCCGGCTACAATGAGCAGTTCTTC. The gene calls are TRBV18 and TRBJ2-1; no firm D call. Trimming took 3 bases from V and 3 from J, leaving 3 bases between them. Germline CDR1 reads KGHSH; CDR2 reads LQKENI. The CDR3 is made up of 12 amino acids.

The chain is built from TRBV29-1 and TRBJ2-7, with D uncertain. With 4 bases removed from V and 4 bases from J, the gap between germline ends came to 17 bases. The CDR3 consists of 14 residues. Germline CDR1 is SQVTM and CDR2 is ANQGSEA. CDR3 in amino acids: CSVVTRTKGYEQYF. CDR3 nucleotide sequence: TGCAGCGTTGTCACCAGGACCAAAGGATACGAGCAGTACTTC.

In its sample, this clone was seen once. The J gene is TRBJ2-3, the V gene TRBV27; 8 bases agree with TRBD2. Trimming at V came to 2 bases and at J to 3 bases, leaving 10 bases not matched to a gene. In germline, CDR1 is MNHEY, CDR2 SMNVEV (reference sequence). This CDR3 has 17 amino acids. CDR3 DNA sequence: TGTGCCAGCAGTTTAATCGGGCAGCGGGAGAGTACAGATACGCAGTATTTT. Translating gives CASSLIGQRESTDTQYF.

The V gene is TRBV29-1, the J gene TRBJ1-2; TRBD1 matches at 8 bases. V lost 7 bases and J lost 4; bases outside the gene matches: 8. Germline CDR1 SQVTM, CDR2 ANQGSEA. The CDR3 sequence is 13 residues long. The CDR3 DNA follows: TGCAGCGCTAACAACCAGGGGGCCTATGGCTACACCTTC. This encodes CSANNQGAYGYTF.

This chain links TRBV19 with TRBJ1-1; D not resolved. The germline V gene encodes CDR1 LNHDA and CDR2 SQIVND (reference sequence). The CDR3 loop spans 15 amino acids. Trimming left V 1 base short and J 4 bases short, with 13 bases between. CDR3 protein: CASSIVEGLSTEAFF. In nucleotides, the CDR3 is TGTGCCAGTAGTATAGTTGAAGGGTTATCCACTGAAGCTTTCTTT.

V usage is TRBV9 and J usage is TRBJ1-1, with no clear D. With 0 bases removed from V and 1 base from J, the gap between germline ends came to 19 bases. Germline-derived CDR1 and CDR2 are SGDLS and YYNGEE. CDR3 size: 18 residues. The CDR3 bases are TGTGCCAGCAGCGTAGGGCGGTCCGGTGCGGGAACGAACACTGAAGCTTTCTTT. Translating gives CASSVGRSGAGTNTEAFF. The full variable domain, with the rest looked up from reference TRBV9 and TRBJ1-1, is DSGVTQTPKHLITATGQRVTLRCSPRSGDLSVYWYQQSLDQGLQFLIQYYNGEERAKGNILERFSAQQFPDLHSELNLSSLELGDSALYFCASSVGRSGAGTNTEAFFGQGTRLTVV.

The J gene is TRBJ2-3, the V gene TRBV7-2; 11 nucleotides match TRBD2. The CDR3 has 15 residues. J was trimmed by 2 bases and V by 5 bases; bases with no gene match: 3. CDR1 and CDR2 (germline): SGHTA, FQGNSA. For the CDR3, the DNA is TGTGCCAGCAGCGCGACTAGCGGGACCACAGATACGCAGTATTTT. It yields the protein CASSATSGTTDTQYF. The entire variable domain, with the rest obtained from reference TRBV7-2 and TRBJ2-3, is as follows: GAGVSQSPSNKVTEKGKDVELRCDPISGHTALYWYRQSLGQGLEFLIYFQGNSAPDKSGLPSDRFSAERTGGSVSTLTIQRTQQEDSAVYLCASSATSGTTDTQYFGPGTRLTVL.

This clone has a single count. The chain's CDR3 is CASSLEAGHRNQPQHF. As DNA, the CDR3 is TGTGCCAGCAGCTTAGAGGCAGGGCATCGCAATCAGCCCCAGCATTTT. The chain couples TRBV11-2 to TRBJ1-5; possibly TRBD1 for D (5 bases). V was clipped by 0 bases and J by 2 bases, with 11 bases between them. Germline V lookup: CDR1 SGHAT, CDR2 FQNNGV. The CDR3 spans 16 residues.